A selection of T cell receptor beta chains follows, all from one sample in a study of blood T cell repertoires in COVID-19. TCRdb's copy holds only in-frame clones and misses some; the assay was immunoSEQ multiplex PCR. The table shows about 140,000 clones, with around 88% occurring only once. Sequenced sample: peripheral blood. Source of these receptors: a woman aged 55 to 70 with acute or convalescent COVID-19. Each CDR3 is given without its conserved first and last residue. Fields, in order: clone size, J gene, V gene, CDR3 protein. Only part of the rows carry a size: once, few, many, or a class if the clone is expanded.

>once|TRBJ2-1|TRBV5-8
ASSLVGTSGGVGEQF
>-|TRBJ1-4|TRBV7-9
ASSLIGGQGEKLF
>-|TRBJ1-2|TRBV6-2/TRBV6-3
ASSYGASYGYT
>few|TRBJ2-1|TRBV25-1
ASSEGADEQF
>-|TRBJ1-6|TRBV11-2
ASSPGALDNSPLH
>-|TRBJ2-2|TRBV3-1/TRBV3-2
ASSQAGQVENTGELF
>-|TRBJ1-2|TRBV19
ASARTINYGYT
>-|TRBJ2-5|TRBV19
ASSPRQGQLETQY
>-|TRBJ2-1|TRBV2
ASNSGGSSYNEQF
>-|TRBJ1-5|TRBV19
ASSDDRDQPQH
>-|TRBJ1-1|TRBV3-1/TRBV3-2
ASSRWGQENTEAF
>-|TRBJ2-7|TRBV6-2/TRBV6-3
ASSHRGSYSYEQY
>-|TRBJ2-7|TRBV13
ASSLGQLYEQY
>-|TRBJ1-2|TRBV28
AVTGGAIGGYT
>-|TRBJ1-6|TRBV9
ASSVMGSNSPLH
>once|TRBJ1-1|TRBV4-3
ASRRQENTEAF
>once|TRBJ2-3|TRBV4-1
ASSQDGRGDTQY
>-|TRBJ2-5|TRBV14
ASSLRGWTAQETQY
>-|TRBJ1-1|TRBV5-8
ASRKAGGNTEAF
>-|TRBJ2-3|TRBV6-5
ASSYSGGVDTQY
>once|TRBJ2-2|TRBV6-1
ASSKEGGQSNTGELF
>once|TRBJ2-7|TRBV30
AWLRTGNVYEQY
>-|TRBJ2-5|TRBV27
ASRDQGRQETQY
>-|TRBJ2-5|TRBV3-1/TRBV3-2
ASSQVQGAQY
>-|TRBJ1-1|TRBV28
ASRIRTTGAAEAF
>-|TRBJ1-2|TRBV19
ASIEEQGAVGYT
>-|TRBJ2-1|TRBV29-1
SVQRDLNEQF
>-|TRBJ1-5|TRBV30
AWSSDRGRNQPQH
>-|TRBJ2-7|TRBV7-2
ASSPGTYEQY
>-|TRBJ2-5|TRBV11-3
ASSLEDKGTQY
>-|TRBJ2-7|TRBV28
ASSPPRLAGRYEQY
>-|TRBJ1-6|TRBV3-1/TRBV3-2
ASSPGTGNSPLH